This TCR beta chain was obtained from a study of T cell clones after liver transplantation. The CDR3 length is 14 residues. V gave up 2 bases and J gave up 7 bases; unmatched junction bases: 7. CDR1 and CDR2 (germline): SGHTA, FQGNSA. Sequencing was performed with immunoSEQ multiplex PCR; in TCRdb, only in-frame clones are kept and a portion is missing. The top ten clones hold approximately 3% of a sample with more than 95,000 clones, under 90% of them seen once. This material consisted of CD4+ T cells from blood, taken around 48 months after liver transplant. This receptor was taken from a human patient who received a liver transplant. The graft donor may have contributed some T cells. The chain joins TRBV7-2 to TRBJ1-1; TRBD1 matches at 7 bases. This chain's CDR3 is CASSLTAGGGEAFF. The CDR3 DNA sequence: TGTGCCAGCAGCTTAACGGCAGGGGGAGGTGAAGCTTTCTTT.